Listed below are T cell receptor beta chains from one sample, sequenced in a study of cytomegalovirus exposure and HLA in healthy donors. The repertoire was sequenced with immunoSEQ multiplex PCR; TCRdb's copy has only in-frame clones and lacks some. The top ten clones hold roughly 0.4% of a sample with around 240,000 clones, around 90% of them seen once. The sequenced material came from PBMCs. The receptors derive from a young woman in good health and CMV-seronegative. CDR3s include the opening cysteine and the closing phenylalanine or tryptophan. The D gene is left open where the match is weak. Part of the rows lack a size; the others show once, few, many or a class for expanded clones.

j_gene: TRBJ2-7; v_gene: TRBV6-5; abundance: -; d_gene: -; CDR3nt: TGTGCCAGCAGTTACGAAGAATACACTAGGGAGTACTTC; CDR3aa: CASSYEEYTREYF
j_gene: TRBJ2-2; v_gene: TRBV9; abundance: -; d_gene: -; CDR3nt: TGTGCCAGCAGCGTAGCTTCCAGTGGGGAGCTGTTTTTT; CDR3aa: CASSVASSGELFF
j_gene: TRBJ1-1; v_gene: TRBV10-2; abundance: -; d_gene: TRBD1; CDR3nt: TGCGCCAGCGATAACAGGGGAAAGACTGAAGCTTTCTTT; CDR3aa: CASDNRGKTEAFF
j_gene: TRBJ2-5; v_gene: TRBV27; abundance: once; d_gene: -; CDR3nt: TGTGCCAGCAGTTTAATCCCGGGACACCAGAAAGAGACCCAGTACTTC; CDR3aa: CASSLIPGHQKETQYF
j_gene: TRBJ1-5; v_gene: TRBV28; abundance: once; d_gene: -; CDR3nt: TGTGCCAGCGCGAGCAATCAGCCCCAGCATTTT; CDR3aa: CASASNQPQHF
j_gene: TRBJ1-2; v_gene: TRBV30; abundance: -; d_gene: TRBD1; CDR3nt: TGTGCCTGGAGGACTACAGGGGGCGAAATTGGCTACACCTTC; CDR3aa: CAWRTTGGEIGYTF
j_gene: TRBJ1-5; v_gene: TRBV7-2; abundance: once; d_gene: -; CDR3nt: TGTGCCAGCAGCTTAGCAAGCGATCAGCCCCAGCATTTT; CDR3aa: CASSLASDQPQHF
j_gene: TRBJ2-7; v_gene: TRBV5-1; abundance: -; d_gene: -; CDR3nt: TGCGCCAGCAGACAAACAGGGACCTACGAGCAGTACTTC; CDR3aa: CASRQTGTYEQYF
j_gene: TRBJ2-5; v_gene: TRBV6-4; abundance: -; d_gene: -; CDR3nt: TGTGCCAGCAGTGATAGACATGGGGAGACCCAGTACTTC; CDR3aa: CASSDRHGETQYF
j_gene: TRBJ1-2; v_gene: TRBV13; abundance: -; d_gene: -; CDR3nt: TGTGCCAGCAGCTTAGGGAGTGACATGATCTATGGCTACACCTTC; CDR3aa: CASSLGSDMIYGYTF
j_gene: TRBJ2-1; v_gene: TRBV2; abundance: -; d_gene: -; CDR3nt: TGTGCCAGCAGCGACGGGTACAATGAGCAGTTCTTC; CDR3aa: CASSDGYNEQFF
j_gene: TRBJ2-5; v_gene: TRBV28; abundance: -; d_gene: -; CDR3nt: TGTGCCAGCAGTTTCGGTTCAGCGGAGACCCAGTACTTC; CDR3aa: CASSFGSAETQYF
j_gene: TRBJ2-3; v_gene: TRBV6-1; abundance: -; d_gene: -; CDR3nt: TGTGCCACCGAACAGGCCCTCGGCACAGATACGCAGTATTTT; CDR3aa: CATEQALGTDTQYF
j_gene: TRBJ1-1; v_gene: TRBV30; abundance: few; d_gene: TRBD1; CDR3nt: TGTGGGACAGGGCTCACTGAAGCTTTCTTT; CDR3aa: CGTGLTEAFF
j_gene: TRBJ1-5; v_gene: TRBV7-9; abundance: -; d_gene: -; CDR3nt: TGTGCCAGCAGCACACAGGGTAATCAGCCCCAGCATTTT; CDR3aa: CASSTQGNQPQHF
j_gene: TRBJ2-2; v_gene: TRBV10-3; abundance: -; d_gene: -; CDR3nt: TGTGCCATCAGTGAGTTGGGTAGCGTGGGAACCGGGGAGCTGTTTTTT; CDR3aa: CAISELGSVGTGELFF
j_gene: TRBJ2-1; v_gene: TRBV6-5; abundance: -; d_gene: TRBD2; CDR3nt: TGTGCCAGCAGTGACTGGCGGGGGGAGGACAATGAGCAGTTCTTC; CDR3aa: CASSDWRGEDNEQFF
j_gene: TRBJ2-1; v_gene: TRBV4-1; abundance: -; d_gene: TRBD1; CDR3nt: TGCGCCAGCAGCCAGATGACAGGGGGTAGCGGGTACAATGAGCAGTTCTTC; CDR3aa: CASSQMTGGSGYNEQFF
j_gene: TRBJ2-3; v_gene: TRBV4-1; abundance: once; d_gene: TRBD2; CDR3nt: TGCGCCAGCAGCCAACTAGCGGGGGGGCTCGGAGATACGCAGTATTTT; CDR3aa: CASSQLAGGLGDTQYF
j_gene: TRBJ2-7; v_gene: TRBV4-3; abundance: -; d_gene: -; CDR3nt: TGCGCCAGCAGCCAAGACAGACTGAGGGAGCAGTACTTC; CDR3aa: CASSQDRLREQYF
j_gene: TRBJ1-1; v_gene: TRBV9; abundance: -; d_gene: -; CDR3nt: TGTGCCAGCACTCGGGTCAGCATGAACACTGAAGCTTTCTTT; CDR3aa: CASTRVSMNTEAFF
j_gene: TRBJ1-4; v_gene: TRBV28; abundance: -; d_gene: -; CDR3nt: TGTGCCAGCAGCTTCTCAACAGGTTTAAATGAAAAACTGTTTTTT; CDR3aa: CASSFSTGLNEKLFF
j_gene: TRBJ2-4; v_gene: TRBV5-8; abundance: -; d_gene: TRBD2; CDR3nt: TGTGCCAGCAGCACCGGACTAGCGGGGGGCATTCAGTACTTC; CDR3aa: CASSTGLAGGIQYF
j_gene: TRBJ2-4; v_gene: TRBV7-2; abundance: -; d_gene: -; CDR3nt: TGTGCCAGCAGCTTACAGGGGAACATTCAGTACTTC; CDR3aa: CASSLQGNIQYF
j_gene: TRBJ1-1; v_gene: TRBV5-1; abundance: -; d_gene: TRBD1; CDR3nt: TGCGCCAGCAGCTTGGGGGACAGGGTGGTCACTGAAGCTTTCTTT; CDR3aa: CASSLGDRVVTEAFF
j_gene: TRBJ1-6; v_gene: TRBV27; abundance: -; d_gene: -; CDR3nt: TGTGCCAGCAGTTTCTCAGGGGCCATTAGCCTTAATTCACCCCTCCACTTT; CDR3aa: CASSFSGAISLNSPLHF